Listed below are T cell receptor beta chains from one sample, sequenced in a study of T cell responses to AZD1222 COVID-19 vaccine. The data were produced by immunoSEQ multiplex PCR, yet TCRdb's version contains in-frame clones alone and is incomplete. Of about 140,000 clones listed, around nine tenths were seen once; the top ten hold approximately 4%. This specimen consisted of peripheral blood, obtained 28 days after the second AZD1222 dose. The receptor set was obtained from an adult who received the AZD1222 COVID-19 vaccine. CDR3s include the opening cysteine and the closing phenylalanine or tryptophan. A D gene is named only where the DNA matches it firmly. Size tells how often a clone was seen (once, few, many) or the class of an expanded clone, and some rows leave it out.

TRBV18,TRBD1,TRBJ2-7,-,CASSPPGQGYEQYF,TGTGCCAGCTCACCGCCGGGACAGGGCTACGAGCAGTACTTC
TRBV13,-,TRBJ1-1,-,CASSLTPDGGTEAFF,TGTGCCAGCAGCTTAACCCCTGACGGGGGGACTGAAGCTTTCTTT
TRBV27,-,TRBJ2-3,once,CASSLTPMPSGTDTQYF,TGTGCCAGCAGTTTAACCCCGATGCCTAGTGGCACAGATACGCAGTATTTT
TRBV2,TRBD1,TRBJ1-5,-,CASKGTAGTPQHF,TGTGCCAGTAAAGGGACAGCCGGCACGCCCCAGCATTTT
TRBV5-1,-,TRBJ2-1,once,CASSWTEGHYNEQFF,TGCGCCAGCAGCTGGACCGAGGGACACTACAATGAGCAGTTCTTC
TRBV11-2,-,TRBJ2-2,-,CASSFPDTGELFF,TGTGCCAGCAGCTTCCCGGACACCGGGGAGCTGTTTTTT
TRBV10-3,TRBD1,TRBJ1-5,-,CAISGDRGGQPQHF,TGTGCCATCAGTGGGGACAGGGGGGGTCAGCCCCAGCATTTT
TRBV5-6,-,TRBJ2-5,-,CASSPAGRGQETQYF,TGTGCCAGCAGCCCGGCGGGACGGGGGCAAGAGACCCAGTACTTC
TRBV18,TRBD2,TRBJ2-3,-,CASSRGGPSTDTQYF,TGTGCCAGCTCACGGGGGGGACCTAGCACAGATACGCAGTATTTT
TRBV20-1,TRBD1,TRBJ1-2,-,CSAKQGRGYTF,TGCAGTGCTAAACAGGGGCGGGGCTACACCTTC
TRBV9,-,TRBJ2-1,-,CASSVGGNSYNEQFF,TGTGCCAGCAGCGTAGGCGGAAATTCCTACAATGAGCAGTTCTTC
TRBV4-3,-,TRBJ1-3,-,CASSLSPGGNTIYF,TGCGCCAGCAGCCTAAGTCCCGGGGGAAACACCATATATTTT
TRBV4-2,TRBD1,TRBJ1-1,-,CASSQDGGQVNTEAFF,TGTGCCAGCAGCCAAGATGGGGGACAGGTGAACACTGAAGCTTTCTTT
TRBV6-4,-,TRBJ2-3,-,CASSLRETDTQYF,TGTGCCAGCAGTCTCCGGGAGACAGATACGCAGTATTTT
TRBV7-2,-,TRBJ2-3,-,CASSSPPGKRTDTQYF,TGTGCCAGCAGCTCCCCGCCGGGAAAAAGAACAGATACGCAGTATTTT
TRBV19,-,TRBJ2-7,-,CASSPTGSLSYEQYF,TGTGCCAGTAGCCCCACGGGGTCCTTATCCTACGAGCAGTACTTC
TRBV7-9,-,TRBJ1-1,-,CASSLGTEAFF,TGTGCCAGCAGCTTGGGGACTGAAGCTTTCTTT
TRBV28,-,TRBJ1-2,-,CASSLTGPGVDYGYTF,TGTGCCAGCAGTTTGACGGGCCCGGGGGTGGACTATGGCTACACCTTC
TRBV2,TRBD1,TRBJ1-1,-,CAKTGSLNTEAFF,TGTGCCAAGACAGGGAGTTTGAACACTGAAGCTTTCTTT
TRBV27,TRBD1,TRBJ1-1,few,CASRPRTGEGHTEAFF,TGTGCCAGCAGACCTAGGACAGGGGAAGGTCACACTGAAGCTTTCTTT
TRBV5-1,TRBD2,TRBJ2-5,once,CASSYGTSGFQETQYF,TGCGCCAGCAGCTACGGGACTAGCGGCTTCCAAGAGACCCAGTACTTC
TRBV5-6,-,TRBJ1-3,-,CASSGAGGTGNTIYF,TGTGCCAGCAGCGGTGCGGGAGGAACGGGAAACACCATATATTTT
TRBV28,TRBD2,TRBJ2-4,-,CASSIRTGGADIQYF,TGTGCCAGCAGTATCAGGACGGGGGGAGCGGACATTCAGTACTTC
TRBV7-2,-,TRBJ2-5,-,CASSPIQTQYF,TGTGCCAGCAGCCCGATACAGACCCAGTACTTC
TRBV11-2,-,TRBJ1-5,-,CASSPGRGGRNQPQHF,TGTGCCAGCAGCCCCGGGAGGGGCGGACGCAATCAGCCCCAGCATTTT
TRBV9,-,TRBJ2-3,-,CASSVGSGGGTDTQYF,TGTGCCAGCAGCGTAGGTTCGGGGGGCGGGACAGATACGCAGTATTTT
TRBV7-9,-,TRBJ2-7,-,CASSLSVTIDEQYF,TGTGCCAGCAGCTTATCTGTGACCATAGACGAGCAGTACTTC
TRBV7-3,-,TRBJ1-5,once,CASSFGPGEPQHF,TGTGCCAGCAGCTTCGGTCCCGGGGAGCCCCAGCATTTT
TRBV5-4,TRBD1,TRBJ1-4,-,CASSLYRGATNEKLFF,TGTGCCAGCAGCCTATACAGGGGAGCAACTAATGAAAAACTGTTTTTT
TRBV2,-,TRBJ2-5,once,CASSEGQETQYF,TGTGCCAGCAGTGAGGGGCAAGAGACCCAGTACTTC
TRBV11-1,-,TRBJ1-1,-,CASSLDRAEAFF,TGTGCCAGCAGCTTAGACCGGGCTGAAGCTTTCTTT
TRBV29-1,-,TRBJ1-1,-,CSVDQTPPNTEAFF,TGCAGCGTTGATCAGACGCCCCCAAACACTGAAGCTTTCTTT
TRBV5-1,-,TRBJ1-4,-,CASSLGRGKLFF,TGCGCCAGCAGCCTAGGACGGGGAAAACTGTTTTTT
TRBV3-1/TRBV3-2,-,TRBJ2-7,-,CASSQDCPPGVLSYEQYF,TGTGCCAGCAGCCAAGATTGTCCCCCAGGGGTGCTCTCCTACGAGCAGTACTTC
TRBV11-2,TRBD2,TRBJ2-2,-,CASSWGTRTGELFF,TGTGCCAGCAGCTGGGGGACTAGGACGGGGGAGCTGTTTTTT
TRBV29-1,-,TRBJ1-2,-,CSVEGQPPESGYTF,TGCAGCGTTGAGGGGCAGCCCCCTGAGAGTGGCTACACCTTC
TRBV28,-,TRBJ1-2,-,CASSLGAQGGYTF,TGTGCCAGCAGTCTGGGGGCACAGGGAGGTTACACCTTC
TRBV6-5,-,TRBJ2-7,-,CASRLTDSYEQYF,TGTGCCAGCAGGTTAACTGACTCCTACGAGCAGTACTTC
TRBV12-3/TRBV12-4,-,TRBJ2-2,once,CASSIDSTGELFF,TGTGCCAGCAGCATAGACAGTACCGGGGAGCTGTTTTTT
TRBV11-2,-,TRBJ1-1,few,CASSLGQGSPEAFF,TGTGCCAGCAGCTTAGGCCAGGGGTCTCCTGAAGCTTTCTTT
TRBV9,TRBD2,TRBJ2-7,once,CASSPPLGSGGPYF,TGTGCCAGCAGCCCTCCTCTGGGGTCGGGAGGCCCGTACTTC
TRBV7-2,TRBD2,TRBJ2-3,-,CASSSPGLAGGDTQYF,TGTGCCAGCAGCTCTCCGGGACTAGCGGGTGGAGATACGCAGTATTTT
TRBV11-2,-,TRBJ2-3,few,CASSWTPADTQYF,TGTGCCAGCAGCTGGACCCCGGCAGATACGCAGTATTTT
TRBV13,-,TRBJ1-6,-,CASSLMGIGSPLHF,TGTGCCAGCAGCTTAATGGGAATTGGTTCACCCCTCCACTTT
TRBV4-1,-,TRBJ2-5,-,CASSQTVRETQYF,TGCGCCAGCAGCCAGACGGTAAGGGAGACCCAGTACTTC
TRBV7-6,-,TRBJ2-1,-,CASSFDRLGGGDEQFF,TGTGCCAGCAGCTTTGACAGACTAGGGGGAGGGGATGAGCAGTTCTTC
TRBV20-1,-,TRBJ2-7,-,CSASGTEDEQYF,TGCAGTGCTAGTGGGACGGAAGACGAGCAGTACTTC
TRBV5-4,TRBD2,TRBJ2-1,-,CASSPHGRNYNEQFF,TGTGCCAGCAGTCCCCACGGGAGGAACTACAATGAGCAGTTCTTC
TRBV20-1,-,TRBJ1-2,once,CSALDRDGYTF,TGCAGTGCTCTCGACAGAGATGGCTACACCTTC
TRBV7-3,-,TRBJ2-1,-,CASSLSLVTEQFF,TGTGCCAGCAGCTTAAGTCTAGTAACGGAGCAGTTCTTC
TRBV27,-,TRBJ1-1,-,CASSRAGNRMNTEAFF,TGTGCCAGCAGTCGGGCCGGGAATCGCATGAACACTGAAGCTTTCTTT
TRBV27,-,TRBJ2-3,-,CASSLGSSVDTQYF,TGTGCCAGCAGTTTAGGGAGCTCGGTCGATACGCAGTATTTT
TRBV7-9,-,TRBJ2-1,-,CASSHQEASSADEQFF,TGTGCCAGCAGCCATCAAGAAGCTAGCTCGGCCGATGAGCAGTTCTTC